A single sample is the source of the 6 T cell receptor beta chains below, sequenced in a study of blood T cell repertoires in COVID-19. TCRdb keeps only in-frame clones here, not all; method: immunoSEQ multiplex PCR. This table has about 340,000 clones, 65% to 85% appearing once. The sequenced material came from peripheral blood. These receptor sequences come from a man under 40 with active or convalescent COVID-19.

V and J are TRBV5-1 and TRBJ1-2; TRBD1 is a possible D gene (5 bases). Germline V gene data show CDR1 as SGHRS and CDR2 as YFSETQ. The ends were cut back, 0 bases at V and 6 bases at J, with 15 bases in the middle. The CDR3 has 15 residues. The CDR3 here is CASSLDPTPQDGYTF. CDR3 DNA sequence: TGCGCCAGCAGCTTGGACCCAACCCCACAGGATGGCTACACCTTC.

CDR3 DNA sequence: TGCGCCAGCAGTGAGGGGGCAGTTAGCTCCTACGAGCAGTACTTC. Translating gives CASSEGAVSSYEQYF. The genes are TRBV10-2 and TRBJ2-7; perhaps TRBD1 as D (5 bases). Trimming left V 2 bases short and J 0 bases short, with 11 bases between. CDR3 length: 15 amino acids. The germline gives CDR1 WSHSY, CDR2 SAAADI.

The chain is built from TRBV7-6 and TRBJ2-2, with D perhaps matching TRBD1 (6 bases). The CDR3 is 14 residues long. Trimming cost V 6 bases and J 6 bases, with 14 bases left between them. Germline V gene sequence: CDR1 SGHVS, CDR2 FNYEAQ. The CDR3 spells CASSRTTGPGELFF. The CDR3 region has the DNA TGTGCCAGCAGTCGAACAACAGGGCCCGGGGAGCTGTTTTTT.

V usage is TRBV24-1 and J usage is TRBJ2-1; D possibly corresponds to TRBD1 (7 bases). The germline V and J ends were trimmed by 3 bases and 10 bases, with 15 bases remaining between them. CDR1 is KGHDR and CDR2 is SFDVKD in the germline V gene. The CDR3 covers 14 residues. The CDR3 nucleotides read TGTGCCACCAGTGATGCCAGGGGGAGGCTGGAGCAGTTCTTC. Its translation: CATSDARGRLEQFF.

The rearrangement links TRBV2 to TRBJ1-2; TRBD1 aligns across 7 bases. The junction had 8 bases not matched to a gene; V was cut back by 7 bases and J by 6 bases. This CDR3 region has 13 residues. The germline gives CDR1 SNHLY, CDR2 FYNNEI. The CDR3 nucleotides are TGTGCCAGCAACCACAGGGGCGGCGATGGCTACACCTTC. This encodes CASNHRGGDGYTF. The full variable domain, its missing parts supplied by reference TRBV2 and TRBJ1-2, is EPEVTQTPSHQVTQMGQEVILRCVPISNHLYFYWYRQILGQKVEFLVSFYNNEISEKSEIFDDQFSVERPDGSNFTLKIRSTKLEDSAMYFCASNHRGGDGYTFGSGTRLTVV.

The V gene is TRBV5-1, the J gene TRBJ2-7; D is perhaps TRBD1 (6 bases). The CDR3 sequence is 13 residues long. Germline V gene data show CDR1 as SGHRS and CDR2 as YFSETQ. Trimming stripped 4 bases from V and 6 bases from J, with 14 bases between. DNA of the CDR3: TGCGCCAGCAGCCCGGACAGTGCGGTCGAGCAGTACTTC. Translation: CASSPDSAVEQYF.